The 20 T cell receptor beta chains presented below share a single source sample, sequenced in a study of monozygotic twins with cystic fibrosis. Sequencing was performed with immunoSEQ multiplex PCR; in TCRdb, only in-frame clones are kept and a portion is missing. The table lists roughly 20,000 clones, around 90% of them singletons. What was sequenced was blood. These receptors all stem from a girl aged 2-10 years with cystic fibrosis.

The CDR3 nucleotides read TGCAGCGTCCTACTAGCGGGGAGGGAGACCCAGTACTTC. This sequence encodes CSVLLAGRETQYF. V gene TRBV29-1 combines with J gene TRBJ2-5, with 10 bases matching TRBD2. The germline CDR1 and CDR2 sequences are SQVTM and ANQGSEA. With V trimmed by 6 bases and J by 5 bases, 6 bases remained unmatched. CDR3 length equals 13 residues.

V is TRBV30 and J is TRBJ1-1, with D perhaps matching TRBD1 (6 bases). V gave up 5 bases and J gave up 1 base, with 11 bases separating them. Germline CDR1 is GTSNPN and CDR2 is SVGIG (reference sequence). This CDR3 region has 13 residues. CDR3 DNA sequence: TGTGCCTGGGGTTTAGGGGGGAACACTGAAGCTTTCTTT. Residues: CAWGLGGNTEAFF.

The chain joins TRBV7-9 to TRBJ2-1; D remains unclear. From germline, CDR1 is SEHNR and CDR2 FQNEAQ (reference sequence). CDR3 size: 12 residues. V was trimmed by 3 bases and J by 11 bases, leaving 11 bases between them. The CDR3 DNA reads as TGTGCCAGCAGCTTGACGGCCTTACAGCAGTTCTTC. This gives the protein CASSLTALQQFF.

The V call is TRBV6-1, the J call TRBJ2-7, with TRBD1 identical over 10 bases. V lost 4 bases to trimming and J lost 2 bases; unmatched junction nucleotides: 2. The length of the CDR3 is 14 residues. Germline assignment: CDR1 MNHNS and CDR2 SASEGT. The CDR3 sequence: CASSAGTGAYEQYF. CDR3 nucleotides: TGTGCCAGCAGTGCCGGGACAGGGGCCTACGAGCAGTACTTC.

In this sample, this clone turned up a few times. The chain joins TRBV10-3 to TRBJ2-7; D may be TRBD1 (5 bases). This CDR3 is 14 amino acids long. From germline, CDR1 is ENHRY and CDR2 SYGVKD. Trimming removed 6 bases from V and 0 bases from J, with 12 bases in between. The CDR3 nucleotides read TGTGCCATCAGACCGAAGACAGCCTCCTACGAGCAGTACTTC. As protein: CAIRPKTASYEQYF.

CDR3 nucleotide sequence: TGTGCCAGCAGAGCTACGGTAAACGGGAACACCGGGGAGCTGTTTTTT. This codes for CASRATVNGNTGELFF. The chain combines TRBV27 with TRBJ2-2; D remains unclear. Trimming cost V 6 bases and J 1 base, with 15 bases left between them. This CDR3 has 16 amino acids. From germline, CDR1 is MNHEY and CDR2 SMNVEV (reference sequence).

The chain couples TRBV11-2 to TRBJ2-7, with D tentatively TRBD1 or TRBD2 (5 bases each). This CDR3 spans 14 amino acids. Germline V CDR1 and CDR2: SGHAT, FQNNGV. V was clipped by 1 base and J by 3 bases, with 10 bases between them. The CDR3 loop is CASSLGPGSYEQYF. CDR3 DNA: TGTGCCAGCAGCTTAGGACCAGGGAGCTACGAGCAGTACTTC.

V is TRBV30 and J is TRBJ2-5; 14 bases align to TRBD2. Trimming took 0 bases from V and 4 from J; bases not matched to a gene: 10. Germline-derived CDR1 and CDR2 are GTSNPN and SVGIG (reference sequence). CDR3 length: 18 residues. The CDR3 here is CAWSVPGLAGVFRETQYF. CDR3 coding DNA: TGTGCCTGGAGTGTACCGGGACTAGCGGGAGTTTTTCGAGAGACCCAGTACTTC. Drawing the rest from reference TRBV30 and TRBJ2-5, the complete variable domain is SQTIHQWPATLVQPVGSPLSLECTVEGTSNPNLYWYRQAAGRGLQLLFYSVGIGQISSEVPQNLSASRPQDRQFILSSKKLLLSDSGFYLCAWSVPGLAGVFRETQYFGPGTRLLVL.

This chain links TRBV5-1 with TRBJ2-2; 7 bases align to TRBD2. The CDR3 contains 15 residues. CDR1 is SGHRS and CDR2 is YFSETQ in the germline V gene. The V gene end was trimmed by 0 bases and the J gene end by 4 bases; junction bases not matched to a gene: 3. In DNA form, the CDR3 reads TGCGCCAGCAGCTTGGGGTCTAGCGGCACCGGGGAGCTGTTTTTT. Its protein is CASSLGSSGTGELFF.

This clone was observed once. This chain connects TRBV29-1 to TRBJ2-7; perhaps D is TRBD1 or TRBD2 (7 bases each). V dropped 6 bases and J dropped 3 bases, with 18 bases sitting between them. Germline V gene lookup returns CDR1 SQVTM and CDR2 ANQGSEA. This CDR3 comprises 14 residues. This chain's CDR3 is CSVQGGTGDYEQYF. DNA for the CDR3: TGCAGCGTCCAGGGGGGGACTGGAGACTACGAGCAGTACTTC.

The chain employs TRBV23-1 and TRBJ1-6, with 7 bases lining up with TRBD1. TRBV23-1 qualifies as an ORF whose function is uncertain. The V segment lost 0 bases and the J segment 6 bases; nucleotides outside the gene matches: 14. This CDR3 is built from 19 residues. For the CDR3, the DNA is TGCGCCAGCAGTCAATCAGTAGCCGGGACAGAAGTTTGTAATTCACCCCTCCACTTT. This translates into CASSQSVAGTEVCNSPLHF.

The CDR3 nucleotides are TGTGCCAGCAGTGAAACAGGGAACGAAAAACTGTTTTTT. It translates to CASSETGNEKLFF. The V call is TRBV25-1, the J call TRBJ1-4, with a weak D call TRBD1 (6 bases). The V end was cut by 2 bases, the J end by 8 bases, with 9 bases between. Germline V lookup: CDR1 MGHDK, CDR2 SYGVNS. The CDR3 totals 13 residues.

This chain uses TRBV19 with TRBJ1-1, with D unresolved. This CDR3 comprises 14 residues. Trimming stripped 1 base from V and 4 bases from J, with 10 bases between. Germline V gene data show CDR1 as LNHDA and CDR2 as SQIVND (reference sequence). CDR3 region: CASSIAGYITEAFF. CDR3 in DNA: TGTGCCAGTAGTATAGCAGGTTATATCACTGAAGCTTTCTTT. Filled out from reference TRBV19 and TRBJ1-1, the complete variable domain reads DGGITQSPKYLFRKEGQNVTLSCEQNLNHDAMYWYRQDPGQGLRLIYYSQIVNDFQKGDIAEGYSVSREKKESFPLTVTSAQKNPTAFYLCASSIAGYITEAFFGQGTRLTVV.

This clone was counted a single time. At the DNA level, this CDR3 is encoded by other sequences in the same sample as well. The rearrangement links TRBV7-8 to TRBJ1-5; perhaps TRBD1 as D (6 bases). This CDR3 has 15 residues. Germline loops: CDR1 SGHVS, CDR2 FQNEAQ. Trimming cost V 1 base and J 1 base, with 8 bases left between them. CDR3 in DNA: TGTGCCAGCAGCTTAGACAGGGCGAGCAATCAGCCCCAGCATTTT. Its translation is CASSLDRASNQPQHF.

CDR3 protein: CASSQVGTVDTQYF. CDR3 sequence (DNA): TGCGCCAGCAGCCAAGTAGGGACAGTGGATACGCAGTATTTT. V usage is TRBV4-1 and J usage is TRBJ2-3, with TRBD1 matching over 7 bases. The junction had 4 bases not matched to a gene; V was cut back by 1 base and J by 6 bases. Germline CDR1 and CDR2: MGHRA and YSYEKL. The CDR3 is 14 amino acids.

The chain is built from TRBV5-6 and TRBJ1-6; perhaps TRBD1 as D (6 bases). CDR3 length: 15 amino acids. Germline assignment: CDR1 SGHDT and CDR2 YYEEEE. Trimming left V 4 bases short and J 5 bases short, with 13 bases between. The CDR3: CASSAYRVNNSPLHF. The CDR3, as DNA: TGTGCCAGCAGCGCATACAGGGTAAATAATTCACCCCTCCACTTT.

This clone was detected only once. V is TRBV18 and J is TRBJ1-3, with 7 bases lining up with TRBD1. V was pared by 4 bases and J by 3 bases, with 3 bases of the junction left unmatched. This CDR3 is 14 amino acids long. The germline V gene encodes CDR1 KGHSH and CDR2 LQKENI. The CDR3 nucleotides are TGTGCCAGCTCACAGGGGGCTGTTGGAAACACCATATATTTT. As protein: CASSQGAVGNTIYF.

CDR3 coding DNA: TGTGCCAGCAGCGATCCGGGACAGGGGGCGGCTGAGGCCAACGTCCTGACTTTC. It is translated as CASSDPGQGAAEANVLTF. This chain uses TRBV5-6 with TRBJ2-6; TRBD1 agrees at 12 bases. The germline V gene encodes CDR1 SGHDT and CDR2 YYEEEE. The junction had 11 bases not matched to a gene; V was cut back by 4 bases and J by 6 bases. The CDR3 is made up of 18 amino acids.

This chain connects TRBV19 to TRBJ1-1; D uncertain. The CDR3 runs 14 residues. Trimming removed 8 bases at V and 1 base at J, with 14 bases between. Germline CDR1 and CDR2: LNHDA and SQIVND (reference sequence). CDR3 loop: CASRGPLANTEAFF. CDR3 nucleotides: TGTGCCAGTCGCGGGCCCCTGGCGAACACTGAAGCTTTCTTT. The full variable domain, completed using reference TRBV19 and TRBJ1-1, is DGGITQSPKYLFRKEGQNVTLSCEQNLNHDAMYWYRQDPGQGLRLIYYSQIVNDFQKGDIAEGYSVSREKKESFPLTVTSAQKNPTAFYLCASRGPLANTEAFFGQGTRLTVV.

The J gene is TRBJ2-3, the V gene TRBV29-1, with no clear D. CDR1 is SQVTM and CDR2 is ANQGSEA in the germline V gene. This CDR3 comprises 13 residues. Trimming cost V 0 bases and J 5 bases, with 9 bases left between them. The CDR3 coding sequence is TGCAGCGTTGAAGAAGGAAATCAAGATACGCAGTATTTT. It encodes CSVEEGNQDTQYF.